A single sample gave rise to the 18 T cell receptor beta chains below, sequenced in a study of blood T cell repertoires in COVID-19. Measured with immunoSEQ multiplex PCR; TCRdb has only the in-frame clones, and not every one. The sample yields tens of thousands of clones, 86% seen once. The sample taken for sequencing was peripheral blood. The receptors originated from a human donor in a cohort sampled during active COVID-19.

The rearrangement uses TRBV24-1 and TRBJ2-3; the match to TRBD2 covers 9 bases. Unmatched junction bases numbered 10, after V lost 3 bases and J lost 4 bases. This CDR3 contains 17 residues. The germline CDR1 and CDR2 sequences are KGHDR and SFDVKD. The CDR3 loop is CATSDHRDSGSADTQYF. In DNA form, the CDR3 reads TGTGCCACCAGTGATCACCGAGATAGCGGGAGTGCAGATACGCAGTATTTT.

This clone was seen just once. This chain joins TRBV29-1 and TRBJ1-4; TRBD1 aligns across 10 bases. This CDR3 has 13 residues. V was pared by 4 bases and J by 7 bases, with 3 bases of the junction left unmatched. Germline-derived CDR1 and CDR2 are SQVTM and ANQGSEA. CDR3 nucleotide sequence: TGCAGCGTTGGACAGGGGGCTGGTGAAAAACTGTTTTTT. Protein product: CSVGQGAGEKLFF.

The chain employs TRBV2 and TRBJ2-5; TRBD1 matches 7 bases. Germline-derived CDR1 and CDR2 are SNHLY and FYNNEI. The CDR3 totals 12 residues. V lost 7 bases and J lost 5; bases outside the gene matches: 4. The CDR3 here is CASKGAHETQYF. CDR3 DNA: TGTGCCAGCAAGGGGGCGCATGAGACCCAGTACTTC. The full variable domain, completed using reference TRBV2 and TRBJ2-5, is EPEVTQTPSHQVTQMGQEVILRCVPISNHLYFYWYRQILGQKVEFLVSFYNNEISEKSEIFDDQFSVERPDGSNFTLKIRSTKLEDSAMYFCASKGAHETQYFGPGTRLLVL.

The chain carries TRBV5-5 and TRBJ2-7; the match to TRBD2 covers 13 bases. This CDR3 region has 17 residues. V was pared by 0 bases and J by 0 bases, with 3 bases of the junction left unmatched. CDR1 is SGHKS and CDR2 is YYEKEE in the germline V gene (reference sequence). The CDR3 loop reads CASSLELAGGNSYEQYF. The CDR3 DNA reads as TGTGCCAGCAGCTTGGAACTAGCGGGAGGGAACTCCTACGAGCAGTACTTC.

In this sample, this clone turned up a few times. The J gene is TRBJ1-1, the V gene TRBV5-4; the D gene is possibly TRBD1 (5 bases). Germline V gene data show CDR1 as SGHNT and CDR2 as YYREEE (reference sequence). The CDR3 is 13 residues long. V lost 5 bases and J 5 bases, leaving 13 bases between the germline ends. CDR3 protein: CASRILGGTEAFF. For the CDR3, the DNA is TGTGCCAGCAGGATACTCGGGGGAACTGAAGCTTTCTTT.

The genes are TRBV3-1 (or the pseudogene TRBV3-2) and TRBJ1-5; 9 bases are shared with TRBD1. The junction had 7 bases not matched to a gene; V was cut back by 6 bases and J by 7 bases. Germline values: CDR1 LGHDT, CDR2 YNNKEL (reference sequence). This CDR3 region has 14 residues. CDR3 coding DNA: TGTGCCAGCAGTGACAGGGGGGAGGGACAGCCCCAGCATTTT. Its protein is CASSDRGEGQPQHF.

The chain is built from TRBV12-5 and TRBJ1-2; D is perhaps TRBD1 (6 bases). Germline-derived CDR1 and CDR2 are LGHNT and FRNRAP. Trimming took 0 bases from V and 6 from J, leaving 17 bases between them. The CDR3 extends over 16 amino acids. For the CDR3, the DNA is TGTGCTAGTGGTTTGGTGAACGGGGGGGCGAGCGATGGCTACACCTTC. Its protein is CASGLVNGGASDGYTF.

CDR3 residues: CASKTGTSGFEQFF. Here the CDR3 DNA reads TGTGCCAGTAAAACCGGGACTAGCGGGTTTGAGCAGTTCTTC. This sequence joins TRBV19 and TRBJ2-1, with 12 bases identical to TRBD2. After removal of 7 bases from V and 9 bases from J, the junction contained 7 bases not matched to a gene. CDR3 size: 14 residues. Germline CDR1 LNHDA, CDR2 SQIVND (reference sequence).

J is TRBJ2-7 and V is TRBV6-5; 10 bases match TRBD1. J lost 4 bases, V lost 2 bases, and 5 bases had no gene match. Germline CDR1 reads MNHEY; CDR2 reads SVGAGI. The CDR3 loop spans 15 amino acids. The CDR3 sequence: CASSYRDRGQYEQYF. The CDR3 DNA follows: TGTGCCAGCAGTTACCGAGACAGGGGGCAATACGAGCAGTACTTC.

This chain joins TRBV11-2 and TRBJ2-3; 9 bases map to TRBD2. The CDR3 is 16 amino acids. The trim removed 1 base at V and 4 bases at J, leaving 6 bases unmatched. In germline, CDR1 is SGHAT, CDR2 FQNNGV. The CDR3 bases are TGTGCCAGCAGCTTAGGGGGCGGGAGGGCCGCAGATACGCAGTATTTT. Translation gives CASSLGGGRAADTQYF.

This chain joins TRBV2 and TRBJ2-1; unclear D gene. This CDR3 is 11 amino acids long. V lost 6 bases to trimming and J lost 6 bases, with 6 bases between them. Germline V gene sequence: CDR1 SNHLY, CDR2 FYNNEI. The CDR3 sequence is CASSQINEQFF. CDR3 nucleotide sequence: TGTGCCAGCAGCCAAATCAATGAGCAGTTCTTC.

This clone was counted a few times. This chain links TRBV2 with TRBJ2-3; TRBD1 is a possible D gene (5 bases). Trimming pared 4 bases from V and 0 bases from J, leaving 17 bases between. The CDR3 totals 17 residues. The germline gives CDR1 SNHLY, CDR2 FYNNEI. The CDR3 spells CASSVRQNRPSTDTQYF. As DNA, the CDR3 is TGTGCCAGCAGTGTCCGACAGAACAGACCTAGCACAGATACGCAGTATTTT.

The chain carries TRBV19 and TRBJ1-2; perhaps TRBD1 as D (5 bases). Looked up from germline, CDR1 is LNHDA and CDR2 is SQIVND (reference sequence). There are 13 residues in the CDR3. V shed 8 bases and J shed 2 bases, with 12 bases lying between them. CDR3 nucleotides: TGTGCCAGTGAGAAACAGGTGAACTATGGCTACACCTTC. It specifies CASEKQVNYGYTF.

J is TRBJ2-2 and V is TRBV3-1 (or the pseudogene TRBV3-2), with TRBD2 identical over 7 bases. V was clipped by 1 base and J by 6 bases; unmatched bases: 8. CDR1 and CDR2 (germline): LGHDT, YNNKEL (reference sequence). This CDR3 spans 16 amino acids. CDR3 residues: CASSQGGGRVAGELFF. The CDR3 DNA sequence: TGTGCCAGCAGCCAAGGAGGCGGGAGAGTCGCCGGGGAGCTGTTTTTT.

The rearrangement uses TRBV7-8 and TRBJ2-7; D is unresolved. The CDR3 is 14 residues long. The V and J ends lost 1 base and 3 bases respectively, with 10 bases between them. Germline V gene sequence: CDR1 SGHVS, CDR2 FQNEAQ. CDR3 amino acids: CASSLEPAGYEQYF. The CDR3 DNA reads TGTGCCAGCAGCTTAGAACCAGCAGGCTACGAGCAGTACTTC.

This clone has a handful of counts. The rearrangement uses TRBV18 and TRBJ1-5, with D unresolved. CDR1 KGHSH and CDR2 LQKENI come from the germline V gene. Trimming cost V 2 bases and J 5 bases, with 7 bases left between them. The CDR3 runs 13 residues. The CDR3 DNA follows: TGTGCCAGCTCACCAGGAGGGCATCAGCCCCAGCATTTT. It encodes CASSPGGHQPQHF. The variable domain in full, with the rest retrieved from reference TRBV18 and TRBJ1-5, is NAGVMQNPRHLVRRRGQEARLRCSPMKGHSHVYWYRQLPEEGLKFMVYLQKENIIDESGMPKERFSAEFPKEGPSILRIQQVVRGDSAAYFCASSPGGHQPQHFGDGTRLSIL.

This rearrangement joins TRBV2 to TRBJ1-5; a weak D match, TRBD1 (6 bases). This CDR3 has 13 residues. The germline V and J ends were trimmed by 6 bases and 0 bases, with 6 bases remaining between them. Germline CDR1 reads SNHLY; CDR2 reads FYNNEI. CDR3 region: CASRTGSNQPQHF. DNA for the CDR3: TGTGCCAGCAGGACAGGTAGCAATCAGCCCCAGCATTTT.

The chain uses TRBV4-1 and TRBJ2-3; D not resolved. Trimming took 1 base from V and 0 from J, leaving 5 bases between them. The CDR3 spans 14 residues. The germline CDR1 and CDR2 sequences are MGHRA and YSYEKL. The CDR3: CASSQGPSTDTQYF. CDR3 DNA: TGCGCCAGCAGCCAAGGGCCTAGCACAGATACGCAGTATTTT.